This paragraph covers one T cell receptor (beta chain) sequence. The entry originates in a study of blood T cell repertoires in COVID-19. On the study more broadly: Samples representing acute and convalescent COVID-19 were sourced from the United States, Italy and Spain. Sources were T cells, B-cell-depleted T cells, or PBMCs; the material itself was cDNA or gDNA.

With 4 bases removed from V and 8 bases from J, the gap between germline ends came to 17 bases. CDR1 and CDR2 (germline): MNHEY, SMNVEV (reference sequence). The CDR3 contains 14 residues. Authors' processing steps: The assay estimated nucleated cells by amplifying reference gene primers. Clones were sequenced by immunoSEQ multiplex PCR, and TCRdb holds only the in-frame ones, with some missing. That table is the source of V, J and clone size, and D and trimming were worked out from the DNA. This table has 130,000 or so clones, 84% appearing once. The gene calls are TRBV27 and TRBJ1-2; tentatively, D is TRBD1 (5 bases). The clonotype comes from an elderly woman with acute or convalescent COVID-19. The sample was peripheral blood. The CDR3 sequence is CASSSGPVGSGYTF. In nucleotides, the CDR3 is TGTGCCAGCAGTTCGGGACCGGTCGGGAGCGGCTACACCTTC.